This T cell receptor (beta chain) was sequenced in a study of blood T cell repertoires in COVID-19. Whole-study context: The United States, Italy and Spain supplied acute and convalescent COVID-19 samples. T cells, B-cell-depleted T cells, or PBMCs provided the cDNA or gDNA that served as material.

The V gene lost 5 bases and the J gene lost 2 bases, with 7 bases spanning the gap. Looked up from germline, CDR1 is SGHVS and CDR2 is FQNEAQ. The CDR3 consists of 13 residues. Methods used by the authors: Nucleated cell counts were estimated from reference gene primer amplification. TCRdb's table, derived via immunoSEQ multiplex PCR, lists solely in-frame clones and lacks some. V, J and clone size derive from that table, while D and trimming were established from the DNA sequence. The sample yields about 25,000 clones, 86% seen once. Sample: peripheral blood. The chain carries TRBV7-8 and TRBJ2-1, with D unclear. The TCR originated in a man aged 50 to 59 with active COVID-19. DNA for the CDR3: TGTGCCAGCAGCCCCCGTCCCTACAATGAGCAGTTCTTC. This sequence encodes CASSPRPYNEQFF.